This T cell receptor beta chain was sequenced for a study of blood T cells in healthy people across ages. This clonotype was recorded a few times. Its antigen is unidentified. A second 7 to 11 cycle PCR used barcoded and J-beta primers. TCRdb re-derived calls from the 5' RACE reads in MiXCR, one entry per CDR3 protein. Seen here are some 1.5 million distinct CDR3 sequences, roughly 43% observed once, and the top ten hold more than 4%. Collection of about 9.4 milliliters of peripheral blood was performed for each donor. Each sample gave at least 6.5 million isolated PBMCs. Study observations and caveats: The CMV status of each donor remained undetermined, and this could have confounded shifts in expanded clonotypes. PBMCs that were unsorted prevented a conclusive naive versus antigen-experienced comparison.

The CDR3 has 15 residues. V lost 7 bases to trimming and J lost 11 bases; unmatched junction nucleotides: 15. From germline, CDR1 is SGHTA and CDR2 FQGNSA. The origin of this receptor is a woman younger than 30 in good health. The rearrangement joins TRBV7-2 to TRBJ2-7; TRBD1 aligns across 12 bases. The specimen sequenced was blood. CDR3 amino acids: CASTDRGQGAETKYF. The CDR3, as DNA: TGTGCCAGCACCGACCGGGGACAGGGGGCTGAGACCAAGTACTTC.